The 30 T cell receptor beta chains in this list originate from one sample, sequenced in a study of T cells after yellow fever vaccination. TCRdb analysed the 5' RACE reads with MiXCR anew, one entry per CDR3 protein. There are some 350,000 distinct CDR3 sequences in the sample; 3% to 4.5% occur only once, and less than 25% lies in the top ten. The source was PBMCs, collected 5 days after the yellow fever booster vaccination. The receptors here all came from a man aged 18-30 years who received the YFV17D yellow fever vaccine.

This clonotype was recorded many times. The chain links TRBV7-2 to TRBJ2-3; D is uncertain. The CDR3 spans 12 residues. The germline CDR1 and CDR2 sequences are SGHTA and FQGNSA. The V end was cut by 4 bases, the J end by 4 bases, with 6 bases between. The CDR3 coding sequence is TGTGCCAGCAGCTGGTGGCCAGATACGCAGTATTTT. Amino acids: CASSWWPDTQYF.

V and J are TRBV18 and TRBJ1-1; D remains unclear. From germline, CDR1 is KGHSH and CDR2 LQKENI. The CDR3 runs 17 residues. With 1 base removed from V and 1 base from J, the gap between germline ends came to 16 bases. The CDR3 sequence is CASSPLTRPPSNTEAFF. CDR3 sequence (DNA): TGTGCCAGCTCACCACTGACAAGGCCACCTTCGAACACTGAAGCTTTCTTT.

The chain carries TRBV6-5 and TRBJ1-2; D call uncertain. The CDR3 runs 15 residues. Germline V gene sequence: CDR1 MNHEY, CDR2 SVGAGI. The germline V and J ends were trimmed by 0 bases and 4 bases, with 12 bases remaining between them. In DNA form, the CDR3 reads TGTGCCAGCAGTTACTCATGGGGAAACAGCTATGGCTACACCTTC. Translation: CASSYSWGNSYGYTF.

This clonotype was detected a few times. The chain links TRBV4-1 to TRBJ1-1, with D uncertain. The CDR3 totals 16 residues. V lost 0 bases and J lost 1, with 12 bases in between. Germline CDR1 reads MGHRA; CDR2 reads YSYEKL. The CDR3 protein is CASSQDRGSGNTEAFF. The CDR3 DNA is TGCGCCAGCAGCCAAGATCGCGGCAGCGGGAACACTGAAGCTTTCTTT.

The rearrangement links TRBV3-1 to TRBJ1-5; D gene ambiguous. V was trimmed by 0 bases and J by 1 base, leaving 4 bases between them. Germline-derived CDR1 and CDR2 are LGHDT and YNNKEL (reference sequence). The CDR3 is 14 amino acids. The CDR3 DNA is TGTGCCAGCAGCCAAGATCAAAGCAATCAGCCCCAGCATTTT. Encoded protein: CASSQDQSNQPQHF. The whole variable domain, remainder taken from reference TRBV3-1 and TRBJ1-5, is DTAVSQTPKYLVTQMGNDKSIKCEQNLGHDTMYWYKQDSKKFLKIMFSYNNKELIINETVPNRFSPKSPDKAHLNLHINSLELGDSAVYFCASSQDQSNQPQHFGDGTRLSIL.

CDR3 sequence reads: CASTLNRVEITDTQYF. The CDR3 bases are TGTGCCAGCACTTTGAACAGGGTCGAAATCACAGATACGCAGTATTTT. V and J are TRBV2 and TRBJ2-3, with D tentatively TRBD1 (6 bases). CDR1 SNHLY and CDR2 FYNNEI come from the germline V gene. The CDR3 sequence is 16 residues long. Trimming pared 7 bases from V and 2 bases from J, leaving 19 bases between. The entire variable domain, with the rest obtained from reference TRBV2 and TRBJ2-3, is as follows: EPEVTQTPSHQVTQMGQEVILRCVPISNHLYFYWYRQILGQKVEFLVSFYNNEISEKSEIFDDQFSVERPDGSNFTLKIRSTKLEDSAMYFCASTLNRVEITDTQYFGPGTRLTVL.

Many counts were recorded for this clonotype. The chain is built from TRBV5-1 and TRBJ2-1; D is uncertain. There are 13 residues in the CDR3. V lost 2 bases, J lost 9 bases, and 12 bases lay in between. Germline values: CDR1 SGHRS, CDR2 YFSETQ. The CDR3 loop reads CASSLGPEREQFF. CDR3 coding DNA: TGCGCCAGCAGCTTAGGACCCGAACGTGAGCAGTTCTTC.

CDR3 in amino acids: CSAPSAVTKNIQYF. The CDR3 bases are TGCAGTGCCCCATCGGCAGTAACCAAAAACATTCAGTACTTC. The V and J genes are TRBV20-1 and TRBJ2-4; D gene ambiguous. Germline V CDR1 and CDR2: DFQATT, SNEGSKA (reference sequence). CDR3 length: 14 residues. The V end lost 6 bases, the J end lost 2 bases, and 14 bases lay between the germline ends.

The chain links TRBV2 to TRBJ2-7, with 8 bases matching TRBD1. The CDR3 spans 13 residues. Germline lookup yields CDR1 SNHLY and CDR2 FYNNEI. V lost 6 bases, J lost 3 bases, and 4 bases stayed unmatched. The CDR3 reads CASRMTGVYEQYV. DNA of the CDR3: TGTGCCAGCAGGATGACAGGGGTCTACGAGCAGTACGTC.

The CDR3 loop reads CASSIEGRAVTDTQYF. As DNA, the CDR3 is TGTGCCAGTAGTATAGAGGGACGAGCGGTCACAGATACGCAGTATTTT. The rearrangement joins TRBV19 to TRBJ2-3; D is possibly TRBD1 or TRBD2 (5 bases each). V was trimmed by 0 bases and J by 2 bases, leaving 12 bases between them. Per germline, CDR1 LNHDA and CDR2 SQIVND (reference sequence). The CDR3 loop spans 16 amino acids.

This clonotype was seen only a few times. The chain has TRBV7-2 and TRBJ2-3; TRBD2 might be the D (5 bases). The germline CDR1 and CDR2 sequences are SGHTA and FQGNSA. This CDR3 comprises 15 residues. Trimming cost V 5 bases and J 1 base, with 13 bases left between them. The CDR3 protein is CASSPARARTDTQYF. The DNA of the CDR3 is TGTGCCAGCAGCCCAGCGAGGGCTCGCACAGATACGCAGTATTTT.

This clonotype was seen repeatedly, ten times or more. J is TRBJ1-5 and V is TRBV11-2; TRBD1 agrees at 8 bases. The CDR3 is 15 residues long. Per germline, CDR1 SGHAT and CDR2 FQNNGV. Germline trimming cut 1 base from V and 7 bases from J; bases unmatched to any gene: 6. Here the CDR3 reads CASSLGDRGGQPQHF. The CDR3, as DNA: TGTGCCAGCAGCTTAGGAGACAGGGGTGGGCAGCCCCAGCATTTT.

This clonotype has a handful of counts. The chain joins TRBV20-1 to TRBJ2-5; weak D call: TRBD1 (6 bases). Germline CDR1 DFQATT, CDR2 SNEGSKA (reference sequence). The CDR3 spans 12 residues. The V end lost 6 bases, the J end lost 5 bases, and 13 bases lay between the germline ends. CDR3 sequence (DNA): TGCAGTGCATACGGACAGTCGGAGACCCAGTACTTC. Translating it yields CSAYGQSETQYF.

Turning to this clonotype: This may stem from a read error, because a much larger clone lies one nucleotide away. This sequence joins TRBV4-3 and TRBJ2-7; D is undetermined. Germline V CDR1 and CDR2: LGHNA, YSLEER. V gave up 1 base and J gave up 6 bases, with 16 bases separating them. CDR3 length: 15 residues. CDR3 sequence reads: CASSQGWASTLEQYF. Written as DNA, the CDR3 is TGCGCCAGCAGCCAAGGATGGGCCTCGACCCTCGAGCAGTACTTC.

This clonotype was counted between two and nine times. The chain links TRBV5-6 to TRBJ2-5; 12 bases fit TRBD2. Germline V lookup: CDR1 SGHDT, CDR2 YYEEEE. Losses at the gene ends were 3 bases for V and 1 base for J; bases not matched to a gene: 4. The CDR3 loop spans 16 amino acids. This CDR3 is CASSSRLAGAQETQYF. CDR3 in DNA: TGTGCCAGCAGCTCCAGACTAGCGGGGGCCCAAGAGACCCAGTACTTC.

As concerns this clonotype: Being one base from a much bigger clone, this may be a read error. As the CDR3 is not closed by the conserved phenylalanine or tryptophan, this likely results from a read error. V gene TRBV6-5 combines with J gene TRBJ2-5; 13 bases match TRBD2. This CDR3 is 14 amino acids long. Germline CDR1 and CDR2: MNHEY and SVGAGI. Trimming took 10 bases from V and 5 from J; bases not matched to a gene: 7. CDR3 sequence (DNA): TGTGCCACGCGACTAGCGGGGGGCAGGGAGACCCAGTACTCC. It yields the protein CATRLAGGRETQYS.

This clonotype was observed many times. A junction end diverges from the germline sequence, so it may reflect a read error. The chain has TRBV5-1 and TRBJ2-3; unclear D gene. The CDR3 spans 13 residues. Per germline, CDR1 SGHRS and CDR2 YFSETQ. The CDR3 sequence is CASSLDNADTQYF. The CDR3 DNA follows: TGTGCCAGCAGCTTAGATAATGCGGATACGCAGTATTTT.

This clonotype was counted once. With a much larger clone just one base away, this may be a read error. The conserved phenylalanine or tryptophan normally closing the CDR3 is absent here, so this likely arose from a read error. V is TRBV5-5 and J is TRBJ1-4, with D possibly matching TRBD1 (5 bases). Germline V gene sequence: CDR1 SGHKS, CDR2 YYEKEE (reference sequence). CDR3 length: 16 amino acids. Trimming took off 3 bases at V and 0 bases at J, with 12 bases between the two ends. The CDR3 here is CASSSGHHATNEKLFC. DNA of the CDR3: TGTGCCAGCAGCTCCGGACACCACGCAACTAATGAAAAACTGTTTTGT.

The chain joins TRBV14 to TRBJ2-5; D remains unclear. V lost 3 bases and J 1 base, leaving 3 bases between the germline ends. Germline V CDR1 and CDR2: SGHDN, FVKESK. The CDR3 extends over 12 amino acids. CDR3 region: CASSHIQETQYF. The CDR3 DNA is TGTGCCAGCAGCCACATCCAAGAGACCCAGTACTTC.

This clonotype was found many times. The rearrangement joins TRBV6-2 or TRBV6-3 to TRBJ2-7, with a possible D match to TRBD1 (7 bases). The CDR3 covers 13 residues. Trimming left V 4 bases short and J 1 base short, with 8 bases between. Germline-derived CDR1 and CDR2 are MNHEY and SVGEGT. CDR3 nucleotides: TGTGCCAGCAGTTCAGGGGGGTCCTACGAGCAGTACTTC. It is translated as CASSSGGSYEQYF.

This clonotype was seen more than once but under ten times. The V call is TRBV7-9, the J call TRBJ2-1; D may be TRBD1 (5 bases). The CDR3 length is 13 residues. V was pared by 5 bases and J by 4 bases, with 9 bases between. The germline CDR1 and CDR2 sequences are SEHNR and FQNEAQ (reference sequence). Here the CDR3 reads CASSATGYNEQFF. The CDR3 DNA reads TGTGCCAGCAGCGCCACAGGTTACAATGAGCAGTTCTTC.

The chain joins TRBV19 to TRBJ2-7, with D tentatively TRBD1 (6 bases). Trimming took 3 bases from V and 3 from J, leaving 15 bases between them. The CDR3 has 15 residues. CDR1 and CDR2 from the germline V gene are LNHDA and SQIVND (reference sequence). The CDR3 loop reads CASSIAPGQNYEQYF. DNA of the CDR3: TGTGCCAGTAGTATCGCTCCGGGACAAAACTACGAGCAGTACTTC.

This clonotype was counted between two and nine times. The V call is TRBV5-1, the J call TRBJ2-1; 7 bases are a match to TRBD1. CDR3 size: 17 residues. Germline V gives CDR1 SGHRS, CDR2 YFSETQ. Trimming removed 4 bases from V and 7 bases from J; junction bases left unmatched: 17. DNA for the CDR3: TGCGCCAGCAGCCGAAGGACAGGATTCCTAGGTTGGAATGAGCAGTTCTTC. Residues: CASSRRTGFLGWNEQFF.

CDR3 protein: CSARPIWTGGNTEAFF. As DNA, the CDR3 is TGCAGTGCTAGACCCATATGGACAGGGGGGAACACTGAAGCTTTCTTT. This sequence joins TRBV20-1 and TRBJ1-1; 10 bases are a match to TRBD1. The CDR3 contains 16 residues. CDR1 is DFQATT and CDR2 is SNEGSKA in the germline V gene (reference sequence). V lost 2 bases and J lost 1; bases outside the gene matches: 7.

The chain uses TRBV6-2 or TRBV6-3 and TRBJ1-1; D is undetermined. V dropped 5 bases and J dropped 6 bases, with 16 bases sitting between them. This CDR3 comprises 14 residues. CDR1 and CDR2 (germline): MNHEY, SVGEGT. This CDR3 is CASSREAMVPEAFF. CDR3 in DNA: TGTGCCAGCAGTCGCGAGGCCATGGTACCTGAAGCTTTCTTT.

The gene calls are TRBV12-3 or TRBV12-4 and TRBJ1-1; tentatively, D is TRBD1 (5 bases). Between the trimmed V and J ends, which lost 6 bases and 7 bases, there was a span of 12 bases. There are 12 residues in the CDR3. This chain's CDR3 is CASRRDAGEAFF. DNA for the CDR3: TGTGCCAGCAGAAGGGACGCGGGTGAAGCTTTCTTT.

The gene calls are TRBV12-3 or TRBV12-4 and TRBJ1-1; D not resolved. The CDR3 runs to 14 residues. V was trimmed by 6 bases and J by 1 base, leaving 12 bases between them. The CDR3 reads CASRPRSENTEAFF. In DNA form, the CDR3 reads TGTGCCAGCAGACCCAGGAGCGAGAACACTGAAGCTTTCTTT.

This clonotype was observed many times. The V gene is TRBV7-2, the J gene TRBJ1-3, with 9 bases matching TRBD1. V lost 4 bases to trimming and J lost 3 bases; unmatched junction nucleotides: 4. The CDR3 totals 15 residues. The germline gives CDR1 SGHTA, CDR2 FQGNSA. Here the CDR3 DNA reads TGTGCCAGCAGCTGGAGGGACAGGGATGGAAACACCATATATTTT. Its protein product is CASSWRDRDGNTIYF. Using reference TRBV7-2 and TRBJ1-3 for the parts outside the CDR3, the full variable domain is GAGVSQSPSNKVTEKGKDVELRCDPISGHTALYWYRQSLGQGLEFLIYFQGNSAPDKSGLPSDRFSAERTGGSVSTLTIQRTQQEDSAVYLCASSWRDRDGNTIYFGEGSWLTVV.

This clonotype showed up just a few times. The V gene is TRBV24-1, the J gene TRBJ1-5; 7 bases are a match to TRBD1. The germline V gene encodes CDR1 KGHDR and CDR2 SFDVKD. The ends lost 4 bases at V and 3 bases at J; junction bases unmatched: 8. The CDR3 totals 16 residues. CDR3 bases: TGTGCCACCAGTGAATCGGGCAGGGGGGACAATCAGCCCCAGCATTTT. Its protein is CATSESGRGDNQPQHF.

This clonotype was observed a few times. V gene TRBV10-2 combines with J gene TRBJ1-3, with unresolved D. The CDR3 loop spans 14 amino acids. Trimming took off 8 bases at V and 4 bases at J, with 15 bases between the two ends. In germline, CDR1 is WSHSY, CDR2 SAAADI. CDR3 sequence (DNA): TGCGCCAGCGGGCGCGGCCTGGACGGAAACACCATATATTTT. Translated, it gives CASGRGLDGNTIYF.